This T cell receptor (beta chain) was sequenced in a study of blood T cells in healthy people across ages. The second PCR ran about 6 to 11 cycles with a sample-barcoded 5' primer and J-beta primers. TCRdb called the 5' RACE reads again in MiXCR, with one record for every CDR3 protein. The data contain 1.5 million to 2 million distinct CDR3 sequences, around 42% of them singletons. This CDR3 spans 14 amino acids. The germline gives CDR1 LNHNV, CDR2 YYDKDF (reference sequence). The V gene lost 1 base and the J gene lost 4 bases, with 8 bases spanning the gap. The donors, aged about 6 to 100, were healthy Caucasians from Russia.

This sequence joins TRBV15 and TRBJ1-5; D might be TRBD1 (5 bases). The receptor was derived from a human donor in good health. Input material: blood. CDR3 coding DNA: TGTGCCACCAGCAGAGGACAGCGGAATCAGCCCCAGCATTTT. This sequence encodes CATSRGQRNQPQHF.